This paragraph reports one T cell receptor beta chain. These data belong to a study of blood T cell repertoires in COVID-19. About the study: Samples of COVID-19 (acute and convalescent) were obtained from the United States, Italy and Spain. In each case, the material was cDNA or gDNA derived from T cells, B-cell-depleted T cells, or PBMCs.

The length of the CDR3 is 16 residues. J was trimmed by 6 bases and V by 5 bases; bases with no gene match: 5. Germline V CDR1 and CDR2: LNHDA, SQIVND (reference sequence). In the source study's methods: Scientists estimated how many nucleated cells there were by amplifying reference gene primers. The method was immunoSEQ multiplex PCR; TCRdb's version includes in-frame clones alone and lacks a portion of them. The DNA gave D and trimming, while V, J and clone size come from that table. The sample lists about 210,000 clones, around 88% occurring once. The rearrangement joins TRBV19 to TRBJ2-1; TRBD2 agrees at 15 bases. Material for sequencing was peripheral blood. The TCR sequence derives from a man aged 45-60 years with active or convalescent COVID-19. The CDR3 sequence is CASSPQGLAGGNEQFF. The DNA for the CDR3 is TGTGCCAGTAGTCCGCAGGGACTAGCGGGAGGCAATGAGCAGTTCTTC.